The entry below describes one TCR beta chain. What it binds is not known. The data were taken from a study of shared clonotypes between healthy human individuals. Overall study: Per-donor plates numbered three CD4 naive, three CD4 memory, two CD8 naive and one CD8 memory.

Broader study findings: The donor pool, a small one, limited the genetic and exposure-history diversity represented.

Sequenced by immunoSEQ multiplex PCR; TCRdb stores in-frame clones only, minus some. The sample has about 1,800,000 clones, about 95% seen once. CDR1 is LNHDA and CDR2 is SQIVND in the germline V gene (reference sequence). Germline trimming cut 3 bases from V and 4 bases from J; bases unmatched to any gene: 5. The CDR3 contains 14 residues. Naive CD8 cells were CD45RO-negative, positively selected for CCR7, excluding terminally differentiated effector memory CD45RA+ cells. The sequence was obtained from a man aged 18 to 35 in good health. Source material: naive CD8+ T cells sorted from blood. This chain uses TRBV19 with TRBJ1-1, with 7 positions matching TRBD1. The CDR3 reads CASSIGPGGTEAFF. The CDR3 DNA is TGTGCCAGTAGTATCGGGCCAGGGGGCACTGAAGCTTTCTTT.